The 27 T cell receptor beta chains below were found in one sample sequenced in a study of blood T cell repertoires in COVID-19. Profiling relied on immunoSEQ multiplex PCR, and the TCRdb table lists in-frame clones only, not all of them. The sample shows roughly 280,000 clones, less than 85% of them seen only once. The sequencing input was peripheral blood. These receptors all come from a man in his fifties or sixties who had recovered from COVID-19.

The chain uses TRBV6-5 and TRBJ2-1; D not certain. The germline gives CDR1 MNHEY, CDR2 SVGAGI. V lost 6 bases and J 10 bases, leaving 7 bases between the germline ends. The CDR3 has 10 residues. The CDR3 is CASRPYEQFF. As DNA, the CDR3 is TGTGCCAGCAGGCCCTACGAGCAGTTCTTC.

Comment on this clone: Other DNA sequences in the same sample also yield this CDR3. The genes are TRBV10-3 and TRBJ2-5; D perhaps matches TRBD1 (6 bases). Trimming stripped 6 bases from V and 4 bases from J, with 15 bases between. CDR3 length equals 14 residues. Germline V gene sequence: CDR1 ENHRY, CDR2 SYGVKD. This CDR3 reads CAISRQGMGETQYF. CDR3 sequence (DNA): TGTGCCATCAGCCGCCAGGGGATGGGAGAGACCCAGTACTTC.

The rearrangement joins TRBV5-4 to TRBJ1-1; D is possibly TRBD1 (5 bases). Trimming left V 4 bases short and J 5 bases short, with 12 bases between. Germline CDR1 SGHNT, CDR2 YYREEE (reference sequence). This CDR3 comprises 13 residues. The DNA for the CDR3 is TGTGCCAGCAGCACCAGACAGAGGACTGAAGCTTTCTTT. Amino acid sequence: CASSTRQRTEAFF.

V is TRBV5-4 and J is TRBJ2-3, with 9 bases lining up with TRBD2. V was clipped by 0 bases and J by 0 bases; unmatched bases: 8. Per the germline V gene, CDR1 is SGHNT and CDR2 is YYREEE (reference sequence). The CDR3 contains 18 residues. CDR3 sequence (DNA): TGTGCCAGCAGCTTGGGAGCGGGAGGACCCGCTAGCACAGATACGCAGTATTTT. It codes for CASSLGAGGPASTDTQYF.

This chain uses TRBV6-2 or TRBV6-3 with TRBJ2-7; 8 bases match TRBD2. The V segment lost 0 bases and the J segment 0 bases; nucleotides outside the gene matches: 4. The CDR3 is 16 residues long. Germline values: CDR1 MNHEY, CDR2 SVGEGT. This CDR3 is CASSYSKTSGSYEQYF. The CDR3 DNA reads TGTGCCAGCAGTTACTCGAAAACTAGCGGCTCCTACGAGCAGTACTTC.

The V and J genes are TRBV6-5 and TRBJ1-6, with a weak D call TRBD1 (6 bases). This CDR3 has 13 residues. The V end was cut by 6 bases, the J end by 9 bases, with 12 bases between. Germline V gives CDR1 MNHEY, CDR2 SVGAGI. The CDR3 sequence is CASSDRPASPLHF. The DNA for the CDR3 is TGTGCCAGCAGCGACAGGCCCGCTTCACCCCTCCACTTT.

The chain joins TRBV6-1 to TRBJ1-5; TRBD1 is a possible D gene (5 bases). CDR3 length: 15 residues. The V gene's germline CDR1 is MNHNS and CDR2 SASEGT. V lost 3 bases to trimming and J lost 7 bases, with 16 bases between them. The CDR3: CASSDVLGGSQPQHF. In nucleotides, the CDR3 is TGTGCCAGCAGTGACGTCCTGGGGGGGAGCCAGCCCCAGCATTTT.

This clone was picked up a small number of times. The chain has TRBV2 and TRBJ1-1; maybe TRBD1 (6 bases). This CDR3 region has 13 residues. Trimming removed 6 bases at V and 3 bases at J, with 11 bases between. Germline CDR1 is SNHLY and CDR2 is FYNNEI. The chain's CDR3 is CASRYRVDTEAFF. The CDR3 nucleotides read TGTGCCAGCAGGTACAGGGTGGACACTGAAGCTTTCTTT.

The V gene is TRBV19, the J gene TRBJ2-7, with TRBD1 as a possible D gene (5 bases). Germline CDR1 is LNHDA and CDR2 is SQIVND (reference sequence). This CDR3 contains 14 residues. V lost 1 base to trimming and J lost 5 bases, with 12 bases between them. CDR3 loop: CASSIVPGPNEQYF. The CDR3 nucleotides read TGTGCCAGTAGTATAGTTCCAGGGCCCAACGAGCAGTACTTC.

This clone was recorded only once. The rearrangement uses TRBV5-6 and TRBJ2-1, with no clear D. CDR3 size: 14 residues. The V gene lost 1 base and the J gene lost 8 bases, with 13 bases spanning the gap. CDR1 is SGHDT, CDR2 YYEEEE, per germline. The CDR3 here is CASSLSARLDEQFF. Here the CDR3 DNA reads TGTGCCAGCAGCTTGTCGGCTAGGCTGGATGAGCAGTTCTTC.

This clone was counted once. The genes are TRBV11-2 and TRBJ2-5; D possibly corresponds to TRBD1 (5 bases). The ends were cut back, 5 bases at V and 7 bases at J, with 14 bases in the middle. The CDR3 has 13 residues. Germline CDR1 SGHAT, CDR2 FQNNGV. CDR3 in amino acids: CASSNYRSGTQYF. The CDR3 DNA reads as TGTGCCAGCAGCAACTACAGGTCGGGGACCCAGTACTTC.

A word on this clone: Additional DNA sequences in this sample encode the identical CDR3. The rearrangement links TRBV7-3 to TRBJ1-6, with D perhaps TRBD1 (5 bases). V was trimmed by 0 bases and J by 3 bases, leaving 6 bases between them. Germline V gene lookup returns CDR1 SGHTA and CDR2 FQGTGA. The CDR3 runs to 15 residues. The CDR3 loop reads CASSLTGHYNSPLHF. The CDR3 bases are TGTGCCAGCAGCTTAACCGGACACTATAATTCACCCCTCCACTTT.

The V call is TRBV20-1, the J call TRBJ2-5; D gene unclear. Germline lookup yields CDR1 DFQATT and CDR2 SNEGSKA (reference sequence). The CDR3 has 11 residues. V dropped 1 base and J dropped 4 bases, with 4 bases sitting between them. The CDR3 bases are TGCAGTGCTAGAGCCTTAGAGACCCAGTACTTC. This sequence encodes CSARALETQYF.

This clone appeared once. CDR3 residues: CASKEGMIDNEQFF. The CDR3 bases are TGTGCCAGCAAGGAGGGCATGATCGACAATGAGCAGTTCTTC. The chain uses TRBV6-5 and TRBJ2-1; a possible D gene is TRBD2 (6 bases). The germline gives CDR1 MNHEY, CDR2 SVGAGI. The CDR3 runs 14 residues. Trimming took 7 bases from V and 5 from J, leaving 15 bases between them.

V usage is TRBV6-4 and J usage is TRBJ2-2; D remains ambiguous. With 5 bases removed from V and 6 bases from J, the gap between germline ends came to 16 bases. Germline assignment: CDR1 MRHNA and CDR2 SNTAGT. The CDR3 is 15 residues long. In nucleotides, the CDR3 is TGTGCCAGCAGTCTAGGAGCTGGATCTGCCGGGGAGCTGTTTTTT. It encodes CASSLGAGSAGELFF.

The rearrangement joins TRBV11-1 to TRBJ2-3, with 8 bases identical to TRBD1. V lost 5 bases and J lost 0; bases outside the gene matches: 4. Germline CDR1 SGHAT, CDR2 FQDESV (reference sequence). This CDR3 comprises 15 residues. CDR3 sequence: CASSTRTGSTDTQYF. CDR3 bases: TGTGCCAGCAGCACCCGGACAGGGAGCACAGATACGCAGTATTTT. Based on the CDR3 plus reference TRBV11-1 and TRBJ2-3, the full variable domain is EAEVAQSPRYKITEKSQAVAFWCDPISGHATLYWYRQILGQGPELLVQFQDESVVDDSQLPKDRFSAERLKGVDSTLKIQPAELGDSAMYLCASSTRTGSTDTQYFGPGTRLTVL.

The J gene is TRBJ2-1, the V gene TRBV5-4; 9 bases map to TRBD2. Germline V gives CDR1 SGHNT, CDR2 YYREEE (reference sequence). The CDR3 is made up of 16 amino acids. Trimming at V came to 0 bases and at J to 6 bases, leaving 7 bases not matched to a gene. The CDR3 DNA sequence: TGTGCCAGCAGCTTGGGGGGACTAGCTAGTTTCAATGAGCAGTTCTTC. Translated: CASSLGGLASFNEQFF.

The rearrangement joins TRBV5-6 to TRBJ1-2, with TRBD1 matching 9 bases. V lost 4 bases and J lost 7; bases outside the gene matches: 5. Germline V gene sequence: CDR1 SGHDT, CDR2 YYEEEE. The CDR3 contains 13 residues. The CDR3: CASSRDREFGYTF. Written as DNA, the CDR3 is TGTGCCAGCAGCCGGGACAGGGAATTTGGCTACACCTTC.

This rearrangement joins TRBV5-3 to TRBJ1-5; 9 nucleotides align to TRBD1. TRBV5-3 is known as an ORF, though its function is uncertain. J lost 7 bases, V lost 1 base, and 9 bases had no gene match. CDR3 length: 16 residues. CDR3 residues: CARSLLGTGRRQPQHF. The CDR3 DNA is TGTGCCAGAAGCTTGTTGGGGACAGGGAGGCGGCAGCCCCAGCATTTT.

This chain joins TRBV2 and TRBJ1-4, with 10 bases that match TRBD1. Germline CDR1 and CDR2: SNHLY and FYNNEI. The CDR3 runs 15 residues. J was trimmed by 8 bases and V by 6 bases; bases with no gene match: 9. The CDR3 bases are TGTGCCAGCAGGAGAGGGACAGGGGTGGGCGAAAAACTGTTTTTT. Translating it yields CASRRGTGVGEKLFF.

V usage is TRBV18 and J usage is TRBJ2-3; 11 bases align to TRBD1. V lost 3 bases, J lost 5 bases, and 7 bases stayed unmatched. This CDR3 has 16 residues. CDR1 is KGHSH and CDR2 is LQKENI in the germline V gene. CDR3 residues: CASSPRTGGAVDTQYF. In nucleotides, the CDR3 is TGTGCCAGCTCACCCCGGACAGGGGGCGCAGTAGATACGCAGTATTTT.

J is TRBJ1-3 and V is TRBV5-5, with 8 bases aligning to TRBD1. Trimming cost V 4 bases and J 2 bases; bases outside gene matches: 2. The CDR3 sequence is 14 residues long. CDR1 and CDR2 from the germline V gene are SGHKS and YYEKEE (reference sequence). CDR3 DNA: TGTGCCAGCAGCGAACAGGGGGCTGGAAACACCATATATTTT. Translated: CASSEQGAGNTIYF.

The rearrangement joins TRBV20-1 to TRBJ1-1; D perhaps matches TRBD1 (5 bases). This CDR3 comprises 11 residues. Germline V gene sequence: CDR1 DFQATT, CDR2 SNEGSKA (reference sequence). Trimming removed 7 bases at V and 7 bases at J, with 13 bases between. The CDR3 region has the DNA TGCAGTGGCAGGAGGGGAGTTGAAGCTTTCTTT. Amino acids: CSGRRGVEAFF.

CDR3 nucleotides: TGTGCCAGCAGCTATCCCCCCGGGACAGGTCGTTCGGACGGGGAGCTGTTTTTT. This encodes CASSYPPGTGRSDGELFF. This chain connects TRBV11-3 to TRBJ2-2; TRBD1 aligns across 8 bases. This CDR3 comprises 18 residues. The germline V gene encodes CDR1 SGHNT and CDR2 YENEEA. V shed 4 bases and J 7 bases; nucleotides not matched to a gene: 17.

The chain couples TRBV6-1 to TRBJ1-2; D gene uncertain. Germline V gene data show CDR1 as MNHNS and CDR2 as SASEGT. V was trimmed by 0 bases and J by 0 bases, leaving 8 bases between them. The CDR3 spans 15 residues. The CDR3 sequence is CASSEASSTNYGYTF. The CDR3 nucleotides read TGTGCCAGCAGTGAAGCTAGCAGTACTAACTATGGCTACACCTTC.

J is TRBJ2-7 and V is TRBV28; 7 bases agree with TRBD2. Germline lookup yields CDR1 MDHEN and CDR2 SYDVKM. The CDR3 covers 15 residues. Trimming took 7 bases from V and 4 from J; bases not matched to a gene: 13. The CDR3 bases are TGTGCCAGCACCAAGGGGAGGGGTTCTGTGTACGAGCAGTACTTC. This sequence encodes CASTKGRGSVYEQYF.

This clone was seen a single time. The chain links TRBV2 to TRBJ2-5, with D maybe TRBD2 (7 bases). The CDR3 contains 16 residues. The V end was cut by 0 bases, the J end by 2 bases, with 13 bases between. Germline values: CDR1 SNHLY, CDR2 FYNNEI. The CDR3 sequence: CASSEALAGAQETQYF. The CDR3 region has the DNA TGTGCCAGCAGTGAAGCGCTTGCGGGGGCGCAAGAGACCCAGTACTTC.